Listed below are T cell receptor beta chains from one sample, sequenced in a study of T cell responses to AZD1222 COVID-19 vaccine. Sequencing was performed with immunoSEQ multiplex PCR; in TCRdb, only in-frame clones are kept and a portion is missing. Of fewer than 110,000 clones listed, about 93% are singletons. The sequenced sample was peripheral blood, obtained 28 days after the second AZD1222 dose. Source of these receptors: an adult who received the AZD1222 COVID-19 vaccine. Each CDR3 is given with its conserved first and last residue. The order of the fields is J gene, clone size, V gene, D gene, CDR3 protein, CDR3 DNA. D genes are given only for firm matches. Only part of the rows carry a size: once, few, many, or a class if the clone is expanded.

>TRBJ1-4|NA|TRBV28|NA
CAIGGRDIDEKLFF
TGTGCCATCGGCGGGCGGGACATAGATGAAAAACTGTTTTTT
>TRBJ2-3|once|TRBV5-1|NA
CASSLATGTDTQYF
TGCGCCAGCAGCTTAGCGACAGGCACAGATACGCAGTATTTT
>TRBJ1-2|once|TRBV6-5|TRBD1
CASSFLDRGNGYTF
TGTGCCAGCAGTTTCTTGGACAGGGGTAATGGCTACACCTTC
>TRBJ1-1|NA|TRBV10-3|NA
CAISDRPPGGNPEAFF
TGTGCCATCAGTGATAGGCCCCCGGGAGGTAACCCTGAAGCTTTCTTT
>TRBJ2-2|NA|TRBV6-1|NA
CASSEIGSTGELFF
TGTGCCAGCAGTGAAATAGGTAGCACCGGGGAGCTGTTTTTT
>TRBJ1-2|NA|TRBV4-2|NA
CASSQEWTQANYGYTF
TGTGCCAGCAGCCAAGAATGGACCCAAGCTAACTATGGCTACACCTTC
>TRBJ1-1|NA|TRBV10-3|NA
CAIWGERNTEAFF
TGTGCCATTTGGGGGGAGCGAAACACTGAAGCTTTCTTT
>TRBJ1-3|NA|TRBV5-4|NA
CASSLDFSGNTIYF
TGTGCCAGCAGCTTGGATTTCTCTGGAAACACCATATATTTT
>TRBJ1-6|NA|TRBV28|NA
CASSFPPTGGNSPLHF
TGTGCCAGCAGTTTTCCCCCTACCGGAGGTAATTCACCCCTCCACTTT
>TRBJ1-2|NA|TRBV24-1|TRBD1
CATSAGGDYGYTF
TGTGCCACCAGTGCAGGGGGCGACTATGGCTACACCTTC
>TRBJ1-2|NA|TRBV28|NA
CASSLISDRFYGYTF
TGTGCCAGCAGTTTGATAAGCGACAGGTTTTATGGCTACACCTTC
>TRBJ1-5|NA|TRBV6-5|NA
CASRLQASNQPQHF
TGTGCCAGCAGGCTTCAAGCAAGCAATCAGCCCCAGCATTTT
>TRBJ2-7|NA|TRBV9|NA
CASSVGSGRGNEQYF
TGTGCCAGCAGCGTAGGAAGTGGCAGGGGAAACGAGCAGTACTTC
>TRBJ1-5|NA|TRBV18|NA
CASSDMTNQPQHF
TGTGCCAGCTCGGACATGACCAATCAGCCCCAGCATTTT
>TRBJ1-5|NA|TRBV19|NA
CASTDGVFGNQPQHF
TGTGCCAGTACCGACGGGGTATTCGGCAATCAGCCCCAGCATTTT
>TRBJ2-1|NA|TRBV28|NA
CASSLAGNGGNEQFF
TGTGCCAGCAGTTTAGCCGGTAACGGGGGCAATGAGCAGTTCTTC
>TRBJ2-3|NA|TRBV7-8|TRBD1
CASSPDRGPDTQYF
TGTGCCAGCAGCCCGGACAGGGGGCCAGATACGCAGTATTTT
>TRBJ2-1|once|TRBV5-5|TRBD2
CASSFTFQAGASYNEQFF
TGTGCCAGCAGCTTTACGTTCCAAGCGGGAGCGTCCTACAATGAGCAGTTCTTC
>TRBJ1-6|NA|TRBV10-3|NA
CAISESQGGPLHF
TGTGCCATCAGTGAGTCACAGGGAGGACCCCTCCACTTT
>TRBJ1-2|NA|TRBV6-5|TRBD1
CASSYSRTGGGYTF
TGTGCCAGCAGTTACTCGAGAACAGGGGGTGGCTACACCTTC
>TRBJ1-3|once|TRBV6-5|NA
CASSGRGSGNTIYF
TGTGCCAGCAGCGGACGGGGCTCTGGAAACACCATATATTTT
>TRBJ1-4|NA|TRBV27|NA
CASSSRPPQGNEKLFF
TGTGCCAGCAGTTCACGACCGCCCCAGGGGAATGAAAAACTGTTTTTT
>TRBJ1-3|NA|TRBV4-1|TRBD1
CASSQSGYRGRGNTIYF
TGCGCCAGCAGCCAAAGTGGGTACAGGGGCCGTGGAAACACCATATATTTT
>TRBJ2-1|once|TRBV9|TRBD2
CASSGTSGRPNEQFF
TGTGCCAGCAGCGGAACTAGCGGGAGACCTAATGAGCAGTTCTTC
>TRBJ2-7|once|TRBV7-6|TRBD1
CASRLGGTGPGHEQYF
TGTGCCAGCAGGTTAGGGGGGACAGGTCCGGGCCACGAGCAGTACTTC
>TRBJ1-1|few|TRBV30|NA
CAWSVNGNTEAFF
TGTGCCTGGAGTGTAAACGGGAACACTGAAGCTTTCTTT
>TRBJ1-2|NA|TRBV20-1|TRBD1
CSASGSTGDGYTF
TGCAGTGCTAGTGGTTCAACAGGGGATGGCTACACCTTC
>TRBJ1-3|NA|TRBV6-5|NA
CASRSPMDRGNTIYF
TGTGCCAGCAGGTCTCCCATGGACCGGGGAAACACCATATATTTT
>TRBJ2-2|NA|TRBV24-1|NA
CATEGSANTGELFF
TGTGCCACCGAGGGTAGTGCGAACACCGGGGAGCTGTTTTTT
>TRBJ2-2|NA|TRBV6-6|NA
CASSYSEETGELFF
TGTGCCAGCAGTTACTCGGAGGAAACCGGGGAGCTGTTTTTT
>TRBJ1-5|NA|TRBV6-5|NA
CASAPWWGEGEPQHF
TGTGCCAGCGCCCCCTGGTGGGGAGAGGGGGAGCCCCAGCATTTT
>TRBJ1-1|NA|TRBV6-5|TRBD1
CASSPGQGPTEAFF
TGTGCCAGCAGCCCGGGACAGGGCCCCACTGAAGCTTTCTTT
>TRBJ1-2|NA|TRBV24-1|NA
CATSDPGGYTF
TGTGCCACCAGTGACCCAGGTGGCTACACCTTC
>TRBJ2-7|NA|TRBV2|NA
CASSVGGTYEQYF
TGTGCCAGCAGTGTTGGGGGAACCTACGAGCAGTACTTC
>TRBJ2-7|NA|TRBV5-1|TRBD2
CASSAASRLAGGEQYF
TGCGCCAGCAGCGCGGCCTCCAGACTAGCGGGAGGCGAGCAGTACTTC
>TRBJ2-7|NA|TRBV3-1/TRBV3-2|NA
CASSRNSHYEQYF
TGTGCCAGCAGCAGGAATAGCCACTACGAGCAGTACTTC
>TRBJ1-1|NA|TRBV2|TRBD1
CASRGTGARNTEAFF
TGTGCCAGCCGAGGGACAGGGGCCCGGAACACTGAAGCTTTCTTT
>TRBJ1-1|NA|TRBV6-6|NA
CASSLLTGNTEAFF
TGTGCCAGCAGTCTCCTGACAGGGAACACTGAAGCTTTCTTT
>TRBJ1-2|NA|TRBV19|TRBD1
CASITKGQRLNYGYTF
TGTGCCAGTATCACGAAGGGACAGAGACTTAACTATGGCTACACCTTC
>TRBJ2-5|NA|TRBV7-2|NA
CASSSVGGGETQYF
TGTGCCAGCAGCTCCGTGGGGGGCGGAGAGACCCAGTACTTC
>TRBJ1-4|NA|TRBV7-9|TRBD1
CASSLWLQGADSEKLFF
TGTGCCAGCAGCTTGTGGCTACAGGGGGCAGATAGTGAAAAACTGTTTTTT
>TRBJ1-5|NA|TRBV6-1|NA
CASSEFNRVGQPQHF
TGTGCCAGCAGTGAGTTCAACAGGGTCGGGCAGCCCCAGCATTTT
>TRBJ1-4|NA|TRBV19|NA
CASSPRGRRNEKLFF
TGTGCCAGTAGTCCCAGGGGACGGCGAAATGAAAAACTGTTTTTT